A single sample is the source of the 7 T cell receptor beta chains below, sequenced in a study. TCRdb processed the 5' RACE reads anew with MiXCR; each CDR3 protein has one entry. The sample carries approximately 53,000 distinct CDR3 sequences, about 28% recorded once. Input material: tumor-infiltrating memory CD4+ T cells sorted from the breast tumor. Stated subset: memory CD4+ T cells, CD4+CD45RO+CD25-. The receptors originated from a female donor with breast cancer.

The chain couples TRBV7-2 to TRBJ2-7; perhaps TRBD2 as D (7 bases). The CDR3 has 15 residues. With 5 bases removed from V and 5 bases from J, the gap between germline ends came to 19 bases. Germline CDR1 reads SGHTA; CDR2 reads FQGNSA. The CDR3, as DNA: TGTGCCAGCAGCCCCTCCAGGGGAGGGTCCCACGAGCAGTACTTC. Translating it yields CASSPSRGGSHEQYF.

The rearrangement joins TRBV6-2 or TRBV6-3 to TRBJ1-1; maybe TRBD1 (6 bases). CDR3 size: 12 residues. From germline, CDR1 is MNHEY and CDR2 SVGEGT. V was pared by 6 bases and J by 7 bases, with 12 bases between. As DNA, the CDR3 is TGTGCCAGCAGCAGGGGAGCGGGTGAAGCTTTCTTT. Translated, it gives CASSRGAGEAFF.

About this clonotype itself: Likely a read error: the CDR3 ends without its conserved phenylalanine or tryptophan. The chain couples TRBV7-2 to TRBJ2-1; 8 nucleotides line up with TRBD2. Germline-derived CDR1 and CDR2 are SGHTA and FQGNSA. This CDR3 region has 16 residues. The V segment lost 0 bases and the J segment 6 bases; nucleotides outside the gene matches: 7. The CDR3 loop reads CASSLAASGRLNEQFI. DNA of the CDR3: TGTGCCAGCAGCTTAGCGGCCAGCGGGAGACTCAATGAGCAGTTCATC.

V gene TRBV6-5 combines with J gene TRBJ2-3, with 10 positions matching TRBD2. This CDR3 has 15 residues. The J segment lost 2 bases and the V segment lost 2 bases, leaving 1 base of the junction unmatched. Per the germline V gene, CDR1 is MNHEY and CDR2 is SVGAGI. The CDR3 sequence is CASSYGTSDTDTQYF. Here the CDR3 DNA reads TGTGCCAGCAGTTACGGGACTAGCGACACAGATACGCAGTATTTT.

This clonotype is labeled as medium-sized. This sequence joins TRBV5-6 and TRBJ1-5; D possibly corresponds to TRBD1 (5 bases). CDR1 is SGHDT and CDR2 is YYEEEE in the germline V gene. Trimming took off 3 bases at V and 4 bases at J, with 14 bases between the two ends. The CDR3 loop spans 15 amino acids. The CDR3 is CASSSLDSPNQPQHF. The CDR3 DNA reads TGTGCCAGCAGCTCTCTCGACAGCCCGAATCAGCCCCAGCATTTT.

This clonotype was recorded a few times. The chain combines TRBV5-5 with TRBJ2-3, with a tentative D call TRBD1 (6 bases). This CDR3 has 14 amino acids. Germline V lookup: CDR1 SGHKS, CDR2 YYEKEE (reference sequence). Trimming took 5 bases from V and 2 from J, leaving 12 bases between them. CDR3 sequence reads: CASRRAGDTDTQYF. In DNA, the CDR3 is TGTGCCAGCAGGCGAGCAGGGGACACAGATACGCAGTATTTT.

This clonotype has a handful of counts. The chain recombines TRBV5-1 with TRBJ1-1; 7 positions agree with TRBD1. The CDR3 totals 13 residues. The junction had 2 bases not matched to a gene; V was cut back by 2 bases and J by 4 bases. Per germline, CDR1 SGHRS and CDR2 YFSETQ. The CDR3 region has the DNA TGCGCCAGCAGCTTAGGGGGCTCCACTGAAGCTTTCTTT. It codes for CASSLGGSTEAFF.